This TCR beta chain was recorded in a study of T cells after somatic rescue of genetic block (dated by TCRdb to about 2020). Notes on the research overall: The study assessed how robust, over the long term, a T-cell system was when the system had developed through somatic rescue of a genetic block in T-cell development.

Remarks on this clone: Its antigen is not yet known. Base-call qualities are not available, and no considerably larger clone is one nucleotide away.

Library prep was done by the immunoSEQ multiplex PCR assay. TCRdb's version of the immuneACCESS table is confined to in-frame rearrangements and falls short of the full clone set. An unresolved V gene accounts for under half of the shortfall where checked; the remainder is of unknown origin. The sample yields about 88,000 clones; 85% to 90% were counted once. In total, the top ten clones hold roughly 1.7% of the sample. This TCR came from a woman in her late teens or twenties. What was sequenced was peripheral blood mononuclear cells (PBMCs).

The CDR3 here reads CSVGGQGDNEQFF. The sequence in DNA is TGCAGCGTGGGAGGACAGGGAGACAATGAGCAGTTCTTC. The rearranged segments are TRBV29-1 and TRBJ2-1, with 8 central nucleotides matching TRBD1. Based on the germline V gene, the CDR1 and CDR2 sequences are SQVTM and ANQGSEA. Clipping removes 6 bases from V and 5 bases from J, with 6 as the unmatched junction base count. The CDR3 sequence holds 13 residues, the cysteine and phenylalanine included. Of all the DNA, just the CDR3 is kept, 39 bases in frame from base 1.